The 5 T cell receptor beta chains listed next were all sequenced from one sample in a study of blood T cells in healthy people across ages. Combining a sample-barcoded 5' primer with a J-beta primer mix, a second PCR ran for 7 to 11 cycles. TCRdb processed the 5' RACE reads anew with MiXCR; each CDR3 protein has one entry. Of about a million distinct CDR3 sequences listed, roughly two fifths were seen once; the top ten hold under 15%. The sequencing input was blood. The receptors originated from a man aged 18 to 30 in good health.

The gene calls are TRBV30 and TRBJ1-2; 8 nucleotides match TRBD1. V lost 0 bases to trimming and J lost 2 bases; unmatched junction nucleotides: 5. This CDR3 is built from 15 residues. The germline CDR1 and CDR2 sequences are GTSNPN and SVGIG (reference sequence). In DNA, the CDR3 is TGTGCCTGGAGTGTATGGACAGGGTGGAACTATGGCTACACCTTC. This gives the protein CAWSVWTGWNYGYTF.

The V gene is TRBV20-1, the J gene TRBJ2-7; 7 bases agree with TRBD2. The CDR3 length is 15 residues. Trimming at V came to 5 bases and at J to 1 base, leaving 11 bases not matched to a gene. CDR1 and CDR2 (germline): DFQATT, SNEGSKA (reference sequence). CDR3 protein: CSASRASSGSYEQYF. The CDR3 DNA reads TGCAGTGCTTCCCGAGCCTCTAGCGGATCCTACGAGCAGTACTTC.

This clonotype showed up just a few times. V and J are TRBV5-5 and TRBJ1-4; 9 bases are shared with TRBD1. The ends lost 1 base at V and 7 bases at J; junction bases unmatched: 5. CDR3 size: 15 residues. CDR1 and CDR2 from the germline V gene are SGHKS and YYEKEE (reference sequence). CDR3 nucleotide sequence: TGTGCCAGCAGCTTGCCGGGACAGGGTGCTGAAAAACTGTTTTTT. Translating gives CASSLPGQGAEKLFF.

This clonotype has a handful of counts. The rearrangement uses TRBV4-3 and TRBJ1-3, with D unclear. Trimming stripped 0 bases from V and 0 bases from J, with 18 bases between. The germline V gene has CDR1 LGHNA and CDR2 YSLEER. This CDR3 is 19 amino acids long. DNA of the CDR3: TGCGCCAGCAGCCAAGATGGTCCGGGTCCGGTTCACTCTGGAAACACCATATATTTT. Its translation: CASSQDGPGPVHSGNTIYF.

This clonotype was seen repeatedly, ten times or more. The rearrangement joins TRBV7-9 to TRBJ2-1; weak D call: TRBD1 (6 bases). The CDR3 spans 14 residues. The germline V gene has CDR1 SEHNR and CDR2 FQNEAQ (reference sequence). The V end lost 4 bases, the J end lost 5 bases, and 12 bases lay between the germline ends. In nucleotides, the CDR3 is TGTGCCAGCAGCTCATCGGACAGAAACAATGAGCAGTTCTTC. Translated: CASSSSDRNNEQFF.